The 8 T cell receptor beta chains below all came from one sample that was sequenced in a study of T cell changes during pregnancy in multiple sclerosis. Produced via immunoSEQ multiplex PCR; TCRdb's table is partial and in-frame only. Of 43,000 or so clones in the sample, 70% to 90% were seen once. Sequenced material: peripheral blood, taken in the first trimester of pregnancy. Receptor source: a female donor with multiple sclerosis, enrolled in a pregnancy study.

As to this clone: An end of the junction differs from the germline gene, which may be a read error. The chain is built from TRBV11-3 and TRBJ2-3; the D gene is possibly TRBD2 (6 bases). This CDR3 contains 13 residues. In germline, CDR1 is SGHNT, CDR2 YENEEA. Written as DNA, the CDR3 is TGTGCCAGCAGCACCAATCTAGCGACGACCCCTAATTTT. It is translated as CASSTNLATTPNF.

This sequence joins TRBV4-1 and TRBJ2-7, with 7 bases matching TRBD2. The CDR3 is made up of 15 amino acids. Unmatched junction bases numbered 7, after V lost 2 bases and J lost 3 bases. CDR1 and CDR2 from the germline V gene are MGHRA and YSYEKL. The CDR3 DNA sequence: TGCGCCAGCAGCCAATCCCGGACTAGTCACTACGAGCAGTACTTC. Protein sequence: CASSQSRTSHYEQYF.

The V call is TRBV7-2, the J call TRBJ1-1; TRBD1 might be the D (5 bases). Germline CDR1 is SGHTA and CDR2 is FQGNSA. CDR3 length: 14 amino acids. V shed 2 bases and J shed 1 base, with 8 bases lying between them. CDR3 sequence (DNA): TGTGCCAGCAGCTTACAGGGCTGGAACACTGAAGCTTTCTTT. As protein: CASSLQGWNTEAFF. The complete variable domain, with remaining parts taken from reference TRBV7-2 and TRBJ1-1, reads GAGVSQSPSNKVTEKGKDVELRCDPISGHTALYWYRQSLGQGLEFLIYFQGNSAPDKSGLPSDRFSAERTGGSVSTLTIQRTQQEDSAVYLCASSLQGWNTEAFFGQGTRLTVV.

This chain joins TRBV11-2 and TRBJ2-7, with a tentative D call TRBD1 (6 bases). Trimming removed 3 bases from V and 2 bases from J, with 20 bases in between. In germline, CDR1 is SGHAT, CDR2 FQNNGV. The CDR3 runs 17 residues. CDR3 amino acids: CASSFFLVPDSTYEQYF. The CDR3 bases are TGTGCCAGCAGCTTTTTCTTGGTTCCGGACAGCACCTACGAGCAGTACTTC. The whole variable domain, filled in from reference TRBV11-2 and TRBJ2-7, reads EAGVAQSPRYKIIEKRQSVAFWCNPISGHATLYWYQQILGQGPKLLIQFQNNGVVDDSQLPKDRFSAERLKGVDSTLKIQPAKLEDSAVYLCASSFFLVPDSTYEQYFGPGTRLTVT.

The rearrangement links TRBV27 to TRBJ2-2, with D perhaps matching TRBD1 (6 bases). Germline lookup yields CDR1 MNHEY and CDR2 SMNVEV (reference sequence). Between the trimmed V and J ends, which lost 6 bases and 3 bases, there was a span of 14 bases. The CDR3 runs 15 residues. The CDR3 sequence is CASRDSSGDTGELFF. The CDR3, as DNA: TGTGCCAGCAGGGACAGCTCCGGAGACACCGGGGAGCTGTTTTTT.

The CDR3 region has the DNA TGTGCCAGCAGTTATACGAGGAGCTCCTATAATTCACCCCTCCACTTT. Translation: CASSYTRSSYNSPLHF. J is TRBJ1-6 and V is TRBV6-5; D is unclear. Trimming removed 3 bases at V and 0 bases at J, with 9 bases between. The CDR3 runs to 16 residues. CDR1 MNHEY and CDR2 SVGAGI come from the germline V gene.

This clone has only a few counts. The V and J genes are TRBV11-3 and TRBJ1-1, with D possibly being TRBD1 (6 bases). CDR3 length equals 13 residues. The V gene's germline CDR1 is SGHNT and CDR2 YENEEA. Trimming took 6 bases from V and 1 from J, leaving 9 bases between them. The CDR3 loop is CASSSDRNTEAFF. Written as DNA, the CDR3 is TGTGCCAGCAGTTCGGACAGGAACACTGAAGCTTTCTTT.

This chain links TRBV2 with TRBJ1-3; 8 bases align to TRBD1. Germline V gene lookup returns CDR1 SNHLY and CDR2 FYNNEI. This CDR3 spans 18 amino acids. With V trimmed by 5 bases and J by 0 bases, 12 bases remained unmatched. This CDR3 is CASSLDRVALYSGNTIYF. CDR3 nucleotides: TGTGCCAGCAGTCTGGACAGGGTCGCCTTATACTCTGGAAACACCATATATTTT.